This entry features one T cell receptor beta chain sequence. Primers targeting TRAV and TRBV primed first-strand cDNA, covering alpha and beta chains. Amplification of TCRs used a constant-region primer and V-primer adapter for around 20 PCR cycles. In TCRdb, the reads were re-called with MiXCR into one record per CDR3 protein. Altogether around 8,200 distinct CDR3 sequences are present, about 59% being singletons, with the ten largest covering about 8.7%. This sample is part of a study of low-dose radiotherapy and immunotherapy resistance in tumors. Low-dose radiotherapy, low-dose cyclophosphamide, aspirin, ipilimumab and nivolumab were all given to the donors. Patients with advanced, tumor-infiltrating lymphocyte-negative solid tumors were eligible. This CDR3 has 15 amino acids. V shed 4 bases, J shed 1 base, and the junction held 6 bases outside the gene matches. Germline CDR1 is KGHSH and CDR2 is LQKENI.

This TCR was recovered from a human donor with advanced metastatic prostate, ovarian, gallbladder or colorectal cancer (not recorded which). This table probably holds off-target reads from a library built for another chain. The rearrangement joins TRBV18 to TRBJ2-5, with 7 bases that match TRBD1. The CDR3 DNA reads as TGTGCCAGCTCACTCCGGACAGGTCCCCAAGAGACCCAGTACTTC. The encoded protein is CASSLRTGPQETQYF.